This T cell receptor (beta chain) emerged from a study of cytomegalovirus exposure and HLA in healthy donors. The PCR had 60 Vbeta and 13 Jbeta primers. Generated by immunoSEQ multiplex PCR, the TCRdb table keeps only in-frame clones and is missing some. This table has approximately 200,000 clones, 70% to 80% appearing once. Material: PBMCs. This TCR was sampled from a man in his forties in good health and CMV-seronegative.

CDR3 in amino acids: CASSWGSLNSNQPQHF. The DNA of the CDR3 is TGTGCCAGCAGTTGGGGCAGCCTAAATAGCAATCAGCCCCAGCATTTT. The chain recombines TRBV28 with TRBJ1-5, with D possibly matching TRBD1 (5 bases). V lost 4 bases and J lost 0, with 13 bases in between. This CDR3 spans 16 amino acids. Germline V lookup: CDR1 MDHEN, CDR2 SYDVKM.